This TCR beta chain comes out of a study of T cell repertoires in cytomegalovirus infection. On the study more broadly: CMV epitopes used comprised recently identified HLA-C-restricted ones and well-studied HLA-B-restricted ones. Public TCR beta signature analysis indicated the presence of both CMV infection and matching HLA type.

This clonotype has at least ten counts. Its antigen is not identified. Study results and caveats: In two of eight donors, the top clonotype was HLA-C-restricted CMV-specific. Public TCR beta family frequency separated CMV-and-HLA carriers, including in an independent cohort.

One entry per CDR3 protein results from TCRdb running MiXCR on the reads. The data show roughly 730,000 distinct CDR3 sequences, with approximately 33% seen just once and 18% held by the top ten. Germline CDR1 and CDR2: SGHTA and FQGNSA. V lost 0 bases, J lost 1 base, and 10 bases lay in between. CDR3 length: 15 residues. This clonotype originated in a human donor in good health (CMV status not recorded). Some clones in this sample may be carry-over from other donors' samples. This specimen was cultured PBMCs, taken from culture after CMV antigen stimulation. The chain has TRBV7-2 and TRBJ2-7; D tentatively reads TRBD1 or TRBD2 (5 bases each). This CDR3 is CASSLAGTESYEQYF. In DNA form, the CDR3 reads TGTGCCAGCAGCTTAGCCGGGACGGAGTCCTACGAGCAGTACTTC.